The 10 T cell receptor beta chains listed next were all sequenced from one sample in a study of T cells after yellow fever vaccination. TCRdb reprocessed the 5' RACE reads via MiXCR and lists one record per CDR3 protein. The data show a few hundred thousand distinct CDR3 sequences, 3% to 4.5% seen once. The sequences come from PBMCs, collected on the day of the yellow fever booster vaccination. Receptor source: a man younger than 35 who received the YFV17D yellow fever vaccine.

This clonotype was observed many times. This chain joins TRBV6-2 or TRBV6-3 and TRBJ1-1; D perhaps matches TRBD1 (5 bases). V gave up 0 bases and J gave up 1 base, with 12 bases separating them. This CDR3 has 16 amino acids. Germline values: CDR1 MNHEY, CDR2 SVGEGT. The CDR3 spells CASSYSTVVKNTEAFF. As DNA, the CDR3 is TGTGCCAGCAGTTACTCGACAGTTGTGAAGAACACTGAAGCTTTCTTT.

This clonotype was detected only a few times. The rearrangement links TRBV6-2 or TRBV6-3 to TRBJ2-2; D possibly matches TRBD1 or TRBD2 (5 bases each). CDR1 MNHEY and CDR2 SVGEGT come from the germline V gene. Between the trimmed V and J ends, which lost 0 bases and 7 bases, there was a span of 12 bases. CDR3 length: 15 residues. The CDR3 DNA follows: TGTGCCAGCAGTTACTCGCTCAGTGGGGGCGGGGAGCTGTTTTTT. Encoded protein: CASSYSLSGGGELFF.

Details on this clonotype: A much larger clonotype is one base distant, so this may be a read error. The rearrangement links TRBV24-1 to TRBJ2-1; weak D call: TRBD2 (7 bases). Germline V gene lookup returns CDR1 KGHDR and CDR2 SFDVKD. This CDR3 region has 16 residues. CDR3 DNA sequence: TGTGCCACCGCTCCCGGTGGGGGGGCGAACTACACTGAGCAGTTCTTC. Translation gives CATAPGGGANYTEQFF.

In its sample, this clonotype was seen many times. The J gene is TRBJ2-1, the V gene TRBV20-1; possible D gene TRBD1, 5 bases. There are 14 residues in the CDR3. V was trimmed by 0 bases and J by 8 bases, leaving 14 bases between them. Germline lookup yields CDR1 DFQATT and CDR2 SNEGSKA (reference sequence). DNA of the CDR3: TGCAGTGCTAGAGATCCGAGTAAAGGGGATGAGCAGTTCTTC. Residues: CSARDPSKGDEQFF.

This clonotype was observed a few times. This rearrangement joins TRBV29-1 to TRBJ1-3; D remains ambiguous. The CDR3 extends over 14 amino acids. Germline-derived CDR1 and CDR2 are SQVTM and ANQGSEA. Trimming left V 4 bases short and J 0 bases short, with 10 bases between. The CDR3, as DNA: TGCAGCGTTGGAATACACGACTCTGGAAACACCATATATTTT. Residues: CSVGIHDSGNTIYF. Full variable domain (rest looked up from reference TRBV29-1 and TRBJ1-3): SAVISQKPSRDICQRGTSLTIQCQVDSQVTMMFWYRQQPGQSLTLIATANQGSEATYESGFVIDKFPISRPNLTFSTLTVSNMSPEDSSIYLCSVGIHDSGNTIYFGEGSWLTVV.

The table lists this clonotype with many counts. CDR3 coding DNA: TGCAGTGCTAGAGGCTGGGACTCACAGACCCAGTACTTC. Its translation: CSARGWDSQTQYF. The chain is built from TRBV20-1 and TRBJ2-5, with D possibly matching TRBD2 (6 bases). The CDR3 extends over 13 amino acids. V was pared by 1 base and J by 6 bases, with 12 bases between. Germline CDR1 is DFQATT and CDR2 is SNEGSKA (reference sequence).

This clonotype was detected ten times or more. The chain joins TRBV27 to TRBJ1-1; D is ambiguous. The germline V gene encodes CDR1 MNHEY and CDR2 SMNVEV (reference sequence). CDR3 length: 12 residues. V dropped 6 bases and J dropped 4 bases, with 9 bases sitting between them. The CDR3: CASREVGTEAFF. The CDR3, as DNA: TGTGCCAGCAGGGAGGTAGGCACTGAAGCTTTCTTT.

The chain links TRBV6-5 to TRBJ1-6; D is perhaps TRBD1 (5 bases). CDR1 and CDR2 from the germline V gene are MNHEY and SVGAGI. There are 14 residues in the CDR3. Between the trimmed V and J ends, which lost 1 base and 9 bases, there was a span of 10 bases. This CDR3 reads CASSYWGGGSPLHF. CDR3 DNA sequence: TGTGCCAGCAGTTACTGGGGGGGGGGTTCACCCCTCCACTTT.

This clonotype was observed at least ten times. V and J are TRBV7-3 and TRBJ2-3; D might be TRBD2 (7 bases). Germline V gene lookup returns CDR1 SGHTA and CDR2 FQGTGA. CDR3 length: 13 amino acids. The V end lost 4 bases, the J end lost 13 bases, and 18 bases lay between the germline ends. The CDR3 is CASSSSEGGPKYF. DNA for the CDR3: TGTGCCAGCAGCTCCTCTGAGGGGGGGCCGAAGTATTTT.

This clonotype was counted many times. V is TRBV20-1 and J is TRBJ1-1; D is possibly TRBD1 (5 bases). V lost 1 base and J 1 base, leaving 10 bases between the germline ends. The CDR3 is made up of 14 amino acids. Germline lookup yields CDR1 DFQATT and CDR2 SNEGSKA (reference sequence). CDR3 nucleotides: TGCAGTGCTAGAGTCCCCGGGGCGAACACTGAAGCTTTCTTT. Protein: CSARVPGANTEAFF.